This T cell receptor (beta chain) was sequenced in a study of T cells expressing NK-cell markers. TCRdb re-called the 5' RACE reads and catalogs CDR3 proteins one per entry, DNA excluded. This repertoire comprises hundreds of thousands of distinct CDR3 sequences; its ten largest clones make up roughly 5.2%. CDR1 is SQVTM and CDR2 is ANQGSEA in the germline V gene. The CDR3 extends over 14 amino acids. The chain employs TRBV29-1 and TRBJ2-5. Sequenced sample: blood T cells: a sorted CD56 or NKG2C T cell subset, CD4+ or CD8+ T cells, or bulk PBMC T cells (not recorded which). This TCR was recovered from a man aged 18-69 years in good health. The CDR3 loop reads CSVEPLYPRGTQYF.